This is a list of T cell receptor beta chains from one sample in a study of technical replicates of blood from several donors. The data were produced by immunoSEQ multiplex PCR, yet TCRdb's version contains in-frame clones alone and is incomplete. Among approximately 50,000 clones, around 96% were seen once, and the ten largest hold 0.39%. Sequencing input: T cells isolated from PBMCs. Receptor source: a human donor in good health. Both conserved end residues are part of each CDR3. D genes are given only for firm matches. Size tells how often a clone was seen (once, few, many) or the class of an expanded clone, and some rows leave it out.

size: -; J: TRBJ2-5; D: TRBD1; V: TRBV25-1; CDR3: CASSTGQGAGETQYF; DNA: TGTGCCAGCAGTACGGGACAGGGGGCGGGAGAGACCCAGTACTTC
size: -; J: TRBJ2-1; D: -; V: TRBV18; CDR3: CASSPPPIYNEQFF; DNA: TGTGCCAGCTCACCACCACCTATTTACAATGAGCAGTTCTTC
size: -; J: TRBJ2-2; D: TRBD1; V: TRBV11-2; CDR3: CASSPPDRGQLNTGELFF; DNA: TGTGCCAGCAGCCCCCCGGACAGGGGTCAATTAAACACCGGGGAGCTGTTTTTT
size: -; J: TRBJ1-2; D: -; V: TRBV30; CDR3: CAWSPNKYGYTF; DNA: TGTGCCTGGAGTCCAAACAAGTATGGCTACACCTTC
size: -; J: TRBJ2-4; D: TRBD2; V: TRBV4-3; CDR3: CASSQDPSGSPDIQYF; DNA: TGCGCCAGCAGCCAAGATCCCAGCGGGAGTCCGGACATTCAGTACTTC
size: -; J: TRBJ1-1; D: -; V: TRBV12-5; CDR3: CASAEGEYTEAFF; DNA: TGTGCTAGTGCCGAGGGGGAATACACTGAAGCTTTCTTT
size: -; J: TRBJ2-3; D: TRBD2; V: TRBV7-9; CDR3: CASRGGAGASTDTQYF; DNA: TGTGCCAGCAGGGGCGGGGCGGGAGCATCCACAGATACGCAGTATTTT
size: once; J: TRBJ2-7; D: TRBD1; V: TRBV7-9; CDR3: CASSPWGTEHEQYF; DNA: TGTGCCAGCAGTCCCTGGGGGACAGAACACGAGCAGTACTTC
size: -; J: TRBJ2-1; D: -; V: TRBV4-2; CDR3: CASSQVLDYLDEQFF; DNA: TGTGCCAGCAGCCAAGTATTGGACTATCTTGATGAGCAGTTCTTC
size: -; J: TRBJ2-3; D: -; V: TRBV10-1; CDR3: CASSESSSRISPRTDTQYF; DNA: TGCGCCAGCAGTGAGTCGAGCTCTAGAATTTCCCCCCGCACAGATACGCAGTATTTT
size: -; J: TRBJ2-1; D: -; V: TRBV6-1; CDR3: CAVPGLHNEQFF; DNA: TGTGCCGTTCCGGGACTCCACAATGAGCAGTTCTTC
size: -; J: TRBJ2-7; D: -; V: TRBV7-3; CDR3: CASSLSPGGSEQYF; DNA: TGTGCCAGCAGCTTAAGCCCAGGGGGGTCCGAGCAGTACTTC
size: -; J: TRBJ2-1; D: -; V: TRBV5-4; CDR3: CASTGPTRNNEQFF; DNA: TGTGCCAGCACCGGTCCTACCCGTAACAATGAGCAGTTCTTC
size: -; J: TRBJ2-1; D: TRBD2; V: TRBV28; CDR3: CASSVLIAGSYNEQFF; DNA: TGTGCCAGCAGTGTACTTATAGCGGGCTCCTACAATGAGCAGTTCTTC
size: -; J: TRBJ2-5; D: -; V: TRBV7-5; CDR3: CVRSTDNVIQETQYF; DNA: TGTGTCAGAAGCACGGACAACGTTATTCAAGAGACCCAGTACTTC
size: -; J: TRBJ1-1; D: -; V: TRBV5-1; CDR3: CASSLAADLNTEAFF; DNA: TGCGCCAGCAGCTTGGCCGCGGATCTGAACACTGAAGCTTTCTTT
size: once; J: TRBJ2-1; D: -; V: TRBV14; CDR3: CASTTPEADSYSYNEQFF; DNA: TGTGCCAGCACCACCCCCGAGGCGGACAGCTATTCCTACAATGAGCAGTTCTTC
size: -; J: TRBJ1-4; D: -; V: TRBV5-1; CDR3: CASARGGEDEKLFF; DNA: TGCGCCAGCGCTCGAGGGGGGGAGGATGAAAAACTGTTTTTT
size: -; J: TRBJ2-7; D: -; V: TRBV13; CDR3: CASSTLPGSSYEQYF; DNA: TGTGCCAGCAGTACCCTACCAGGAAGCTCCTACGAGCAGTACTTC
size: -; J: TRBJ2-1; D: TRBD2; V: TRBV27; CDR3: CASSFSAGESYNEQFF; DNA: TGTGCCAGCAGTTTTTCCGCGGGAGAATCCTACAATGAGCAGTTCTTC
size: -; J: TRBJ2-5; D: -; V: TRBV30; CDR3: CAWSHFTETQYF; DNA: TGTGCCTGGAGCCACTTTACGGAGACCCAGTACTTC
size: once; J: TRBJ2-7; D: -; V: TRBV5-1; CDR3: CASSLSSVYSYEQYF; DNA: TGCGCCAGCAGCTTGTCTTCGGTTTACTCCTACGAGCAGTACTTC
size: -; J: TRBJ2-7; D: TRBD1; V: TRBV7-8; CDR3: CASSWGQGEYEQYF; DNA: TGTGCCAGCAGCTGGGGACAGGGGGAATACGAGCAGTACTTC
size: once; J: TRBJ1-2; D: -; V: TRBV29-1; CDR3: CSVEDPGIANYGYTF; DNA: TGCAGCGTTGAAGATCCGGGGATAGCTAACTATGGCTACACCTTC
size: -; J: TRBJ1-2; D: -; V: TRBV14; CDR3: CASSQDLSEDSAVGYGYTF; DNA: TGTGCCAGCAGCCAAGATCTAAGTGAGGACAGCGCGGTGGGCTATGGCTACACCTTC
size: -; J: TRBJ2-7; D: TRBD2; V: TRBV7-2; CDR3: CASSSVVGSGKDEQYF; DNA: TGTGCCAGCAGCTCGGTGGTCGGTAGCGGGAAAGACGAGCAGTACTTC
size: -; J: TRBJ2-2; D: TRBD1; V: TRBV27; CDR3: CASSSGTGESTGELFF; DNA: TGTGCCAGCAGTTCCGGGACAGGGGAAAGCACCGGGGAGCTGTTTTTT
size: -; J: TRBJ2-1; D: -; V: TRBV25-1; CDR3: CASSDPGVGYNEQFF; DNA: TGTGCCAGCAGTGATCCCGGAGTCGGATACAATGAGCAGTTCTTC
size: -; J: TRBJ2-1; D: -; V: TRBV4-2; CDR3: CASSQDNRIMASSSNEQFF; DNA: TGTGCCAGCAGCCAAGATAATCGTATTATGGCTAGCTCCAGCAATGAGCAGTTCTTC